The clone carrying this T cell receptor beta chain was counted at least ten times. Its specificity is not known. The data were obtained in a study of T cell repertoires in cytomegalovirus infection. Study background: Indicated by public TCR beta signatures were CMV infection and matching HLA type. Whole-study findings and limits: Individuals carrying CMV plus the relevant HLA were identified by cumulative frequency of public TCR beta families.

TCRdb passed the reads through MiXCR, listing each CDR3 protein once. Of hundreds of thousands of distinct CDR3 sequences in the sample, about 9.2% were seen once. CDR3 length equals 13 residues. CDR1 and CDR2 (germline): DFQATT, SNEGSKA (reference sequence). J lost 5 bases, V lost 6 bases, and 9 bases had no gene match. The TCR sequence derives from a human donor in good health (CMV status not recorded). Some clones in this sample may be carry-over from other donors' samples. The gene calls are TRBV20-1 and TRBJ2-7, with TRBD2 matching over 8 bases. Sequencing used PBMCs. This chain's CDR3 is CSAPREGKDEQYF. For the CDR3, the DNA is TGCAGTGCCCCCCGGGAGGGTAAGGACGAGCAGTACTTC.